This T cell receptor beta chain was sequenced during a study of shared clonotypes between healthy human individuals. Notes on the study in general: Expectations were that clonotype sharing among donors would be affected by sequencing depth.

This was a deep-level run. In the source study's methods: Junction-only sequences without quality scores came from ImmunoSEQ, so filtering differed. The assay was immunoSEQ multiplex PCR, and TCRdb's table has in-frame clones only and misses some. V and J calls and clone size are as listed in that table; D and trimming were resolved from the DNA. Of around 2.3 million clones listed, around 95% are singletons. Concerning this clone: Its target is not known.

This CDR3 region has 13 residues. The V gene lost 6 bases and the J gene lost 7 bases, with 12 bases spanning the gap. The germline CDR1 and CDR2 sequences are MNHNY and SVGAGI (reference sequence). The TCR comes from a man aged 18 to 35 in good health. The V call is TRBV6-6, the J call TRBJ2-2, with a weak D call TRBD1 (6 bases). The sample comprised naive CD4+ T cells sorted from blood. Subset reported: CD45RA+ positively selected. The CDR3 bases are TGTGCCAGCAGCAGGGGTAGCGTCGGGGAGCTGTTTTTT. Its protein product is CASSRGSVGELFF.